These 14 T cell receptor beta chains were all obtained from the same sample, sequenced in a study of human T cells and chemical hapten exposure. Each CDR3 protein gets one entry after TCRdb re-called the RACE reads with MiXCR. The data show over 300,000 distinct CDR3 sequences, less than 6.5% seen once. Time point noted: pre-sensitization, week 0. Specified treatment: therapeutic diphenylcyclopropenone sensitization with weekly scalp DPC. Here the sequenced sample was whole blood, taken in connection with sensitization to the hapten diphenylcyclopropenone (DPC). These receptors originate from a woman in her 50s with alopecia areata. Some clones in this sample may be carry-over from other donors' samples.

This clonotype was observed a few times. This sequence joins TRBV12-3 or TRBV12-4 and TRBJ1-2, with D hard to call. V shed 4 bases and J shed 8 bases, with 14 bases lying between them. There are 13 residues in the CDR3. CDR3 in amino acids: CASSYGGSQGYTF. The CDR3 DNA follows: TGTGCCAGCAGTTATGGCGGGAGCCAGGGCTACACCTTC.

The chain employs TRBV10-3 and TRBJ1-2; TRBD1 is a possible D gene (6 bases). This CDR3 is built from 15 residues. V gave up 3 bases and J gave up 3 bases, with 14 bases separating them. Germline CDR1 is ENHRY and CDR2 is SYGVKD. The DNA for the CDR3 is TGTGCCATCAGTGAACTACAGGGAGGCGACTATGGCTACACCTTC. It yields the protein CAISELQGGDYGYTF.

The chain carries TRBV5-1 and TRBJ1-2; TRBD1 might be the D (5 bases). There are 15 residues in the CDR3. V lost 4 bases to trimming and J lost 2 bases, with 15 bases between them. CDR1 is SGHRS, CDR2 YFSETQ, per germline. The CDR3 DNA reads TGCGCCAGCAGCACGGGGGACGTCGAAAACTATGGCTACACCTTC. Its protein is CASSTGDVENYGYTF.

This clonotype was counted ten times or more. The chain recombines TRBV20-1 with TRBJ2-7; TRBD1 matches at 9 bases. This CDR3 spans 13 amino acids. With 5 bases clipped from V and 4 bases from J, the junction kept 6 bases outside the gene matches. Germline assignment: CDR1 DFQATT and CDR2 SNEGSKA (reference sequence). CDR3 sequence: CSAGNRGRYEQYF. CDR3 coding DNA: TGCAGTGCTGGGAACAGGGGGCGGTACGAGCAGTACTTC.

CDR3 nucleotides: TGTGCCACCAAGAGGGGGGGGCAGGGCACCGGGGAGCTGTTTTTT. Translation: CATKRGGQGTGELFF. The genes are TRBV19 and TRBJ2-2; possible D gene TRBD2, 7 bases. V was shortened by 10 bases and J by 4 bases, with 19 bases between the two germline ends. Germline V gives CDR1 LNHDA, CDR2 SQIVND (reference sequence). This CDR3 spans 15 amino acids.

This clonotype was observed many times. This chain uses TRBV5-6 with TRBJ2-1, with 13 bases lining up with TRBD2. This CDR3 is 15 amino acids long. V was clipped by 4 bases and J by 8 bases; unmatched bases: 6. Germline assignment: CDR1 SGHDT and CDR2 YYEEEE. The CDR3 spells CASSPTSGRADEQFF. The CDR3 DNA sequence: TGTGCCAGCAGCCCTACTAGCGGGAGGGCCGATGAGCAGTTCTTC. Together with reference TRBV5-6 and TRBJ2-1, the CDR3 gives the full variable domain: DAGVTQSPTHLIKTRGQQVTLRCSPKSGHDTVSWYQQALGQGPQFIFQYYEEEERQRGNFPDRFSGHQFPNYSSELNVNALLLGDSALYLCASSPTSGRADEQFFGPGTRLTVL.

This clonotype was observed a handful of times. The chain has TRBV20-1 and TRBJ1-6; D remains unclear. The CDR3 contains 12 residues. From germline, CDR1 is DFQATT and CDR2 SNEGSKA (reference sequence). The V end lost 1 base, the J end lost 8 bases, and 6 bases lay between the germline ends. The CDR3 DNA follows: TGCAGTGCTAGAGGAGGGTATTCACCCCTCCACTTT. It codes for CSARGGYSPLHF.

This clonotype was seen a handful of times. The rearrangement uses TRBV7-9 and TRBJ2-1; D possibly corresponds to TRBD2 (6 bases). The CDR3 totals 14 residues. The germline gives CDR1 SEHNR, CDR2 FQNEAQ (reference sequence). The V end was cut by 7 bases, the J end by 2 bases, with 12 bases between. This chain's CDR3 is CASTIAGPYNEQFF. The CDR3 region has the DNA TGTGCCAGCACCATTGCGGGACCCTACAATGAGCAGTTCTTC.

The CDR3 coding sequence is TGTGCCATCAGGGACCATGCCCAGGGGAATGAGCAGTTCTTC. Translating gives CAIRDHAQGNEQFF. The chain has TRBV10-3 and TRBJ2-1; a weak D match, TRBD1 (6 bases). The CDR3 consists of 14 residues. Deletions cut 6 bases from V and 7 bases from J, with 16 bases between. Germline V gene lookup returns CDR1 ENHRY and CDR2 SYGVKD.

This clonotype was counted at least ten times. The chain combines TRBV28 with TRBJ1-1, with D unclear. The CDR3 extends over 11 amino acids. Germline V CDR1 and CDR2: MDHEN, SYDVKM. Trimming cost V 7 bases and J 4 bases, with 7 bases left between them. CDR3 region: CASIGVTEAFF. The CDR3 coding sequence is TGTGCCAGCATCGGGGTCACTGAAGCTTTCTTT.

The sample holds many counts of this clonotype. This sequence joins TRBV6-5 and TRBJ2-5; 8 nucleotides line up with TRBD2. V lost 6 bases to trimming and J lost 4 bases; unmatched junction nucleotides: 1. This CDR3 is 12 amino acids long. Germline V CDR1 and CDR2: MNHEY, SVGAGI. In nucleotides, the CDR3 is TGTGCCAGCAGAGCGGGAGCAGAGACCCAGTACTTC. Its translation is CASRAGAETQYF.

This clonotype was observed many times. One end of the junction varies from germline; a read error may be responsible. This chain links TRBV6-6 with TRBJ2-5; D is unclear. The CDR3 runs to 14 residues. The V gene's germline CDR1 is MNHNY and CDR2 SVGAGI (reference sequence). DNA for the CDR3: TGTGCCAGCAGGTACTCTGCGTCGGGAGAGACCCAGTACTTC. It translates to CASRYSASGETQYF.

This clonotype was observed many times. V gene TRBV7-9 combines with J gene TRBJ2-4; D unresolved. The germline gives CDR1 SEHNR, CDR2 FQNEAQ (reference sequence). The CDR3 runs 13 residues. V lost 5 bases, J lost 9 bases, and 14 bases lay in between. The CDR3 loop is CASSRPSILIQYF. The CDR3 DNA reads as TGTGCCAGCAGCCGCCCCAGTATTCTCATTCAGTACTTC.

The genes are TRBV7-3 and TRBJ2-3; TRBD2 aligns across 11 bases. CDR1 is SGHTA, CDR2 FQGTGA, per germline. V was clipped by 5 bases and J by 2 bases; unmatched bases: 6. The CDR3 has 16 amino acids. The CDR3 DNA is TGTGCCAGCAGCCTCATTAGCGGGGGGGCCACAGATACGCAGTATTTT. Its translation: CASSLISGGATDTQYF.